The clone carrying this TCR beta chain was seen once. Its specificity is unknown. The data originate from a study of PD-1 blockade in classical Hodgkin lymphoma. Clones were sequenced by immunoSEQ multiplex PCR, and TCRdb holds only the in-frame ones, with some missing. The data show 7,500 to 8,500 clones, with about 86% seen just once and roughly a fifth held by the top ten. Findings and caveats of the study: There remain no defined causes for the repertoire differences, which possibly reflect disease activity or prior therapy. According to reports, newly diagnosed patients had lower baseline TCR diversity than healthy donors, and relapsed/refractory patients had lower baseline TCR diversity still.

With no exception, relapse followed autologous stem cell transplantation in all patients, and brentuximab vedotin exposure varied. Researchers pulled CD8+ T cells out of thawed PBMCs using magnetic negative selection. Responses achieved at best were complete response, partial response or progressive disease. The clonotype comes from a human donor with classical Hodgkin lymphoma. Source: CD8+ T cells from blood, taken at baseline.

This chain's CDR3 is CSVEQGWGPETQYF. For the CDR3, the DNA is TGCAGCGTTGAACAGGGGTGGGGCCCAGAGACCCAGTACTTC. The gene calls are TRBV29-1 and TRBJ2-5, with D possibly being TRBD1 (6 bases). Per the germline V gene, CDR1 is SQVTM and CDR2 is ANQGSEA. V gave up 2 bases and J gave up 4 bases, with 14 bases separating them. The CDR3 runs to 14 residues.